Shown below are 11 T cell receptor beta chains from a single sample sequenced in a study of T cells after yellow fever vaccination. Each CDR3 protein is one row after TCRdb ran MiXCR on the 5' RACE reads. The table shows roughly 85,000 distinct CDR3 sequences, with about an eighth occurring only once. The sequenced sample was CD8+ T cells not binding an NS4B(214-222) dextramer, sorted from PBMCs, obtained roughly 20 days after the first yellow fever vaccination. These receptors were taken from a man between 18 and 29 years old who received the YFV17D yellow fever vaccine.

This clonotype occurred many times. CDR3 sequence reads: CASSSKRPPNTGELFF. The CDR3 coding sequence is TGTGCCAGCAGCTCGAAACGGCCCCCGAACACCGGGGAGCTGTTTTTT. The chain recombines TRBV7-6 with TRBJ2-2; D unresolved. Between the trimmed V and J ends, which lost 4 bases and 0 bases, there was a span of 12 bases. The CDR3 consists of 16 residues. Germline-derived CDR1 and CDR2 are SGHVS and FNYEAQ. Based on the CDR3 plus reference TRBV7-6 and TRBJ2-2, the full variable domain is GAGVSQSPRYKVTKRGQDVALRCDPISGHVSLYWYRQALGQGPEFLTYFNYEAQQDKSGLPNDRFSAERPEGSISTLTIQRTEQRDSAMYRCASSSKRPPNTGELFFGEGSRLTVL.

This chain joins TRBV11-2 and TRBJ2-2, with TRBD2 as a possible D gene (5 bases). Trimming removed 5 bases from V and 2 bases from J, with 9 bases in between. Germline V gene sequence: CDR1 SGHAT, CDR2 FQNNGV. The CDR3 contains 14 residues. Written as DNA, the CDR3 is TGTGCCAGCAGCGCCGGGATAAACACCGGGGAGCTGTTTTTT. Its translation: CASSAGINTGELFF. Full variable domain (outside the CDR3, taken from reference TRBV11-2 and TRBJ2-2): EAGVAQSPRYKIIEKRQSVAFWCNPISGHATLYWYQQILGQGPKLLIQFQNNGVVDDSQLPKDRFSAERLKGVDSTLKIQPAKLEDSAVYLCASSAGINTGELFFGEGSRLTVL.

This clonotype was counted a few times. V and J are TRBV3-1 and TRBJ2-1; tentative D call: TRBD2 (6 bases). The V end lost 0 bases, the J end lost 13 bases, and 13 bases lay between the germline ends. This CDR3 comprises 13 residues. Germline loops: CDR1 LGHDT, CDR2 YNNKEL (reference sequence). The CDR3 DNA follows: TGTGCCAGCAGCCAAGATAGTCCGGGGGAACAGTTCTTC. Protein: CASSQDSPGEQFF.

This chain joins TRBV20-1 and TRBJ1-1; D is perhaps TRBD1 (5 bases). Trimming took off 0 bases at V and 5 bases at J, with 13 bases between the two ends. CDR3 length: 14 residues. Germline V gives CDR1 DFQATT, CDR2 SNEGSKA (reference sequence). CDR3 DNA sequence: TGCAGTGCTAGAGATCGGGGCAGGTGGACTGAAGCTTTCTTT. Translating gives CSARDRGRWTEAFF.

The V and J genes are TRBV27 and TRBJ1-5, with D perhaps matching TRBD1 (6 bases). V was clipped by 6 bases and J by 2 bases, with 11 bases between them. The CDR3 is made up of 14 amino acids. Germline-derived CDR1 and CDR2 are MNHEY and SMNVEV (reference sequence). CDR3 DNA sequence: TGTGCCAGCAGGACAGGTGATGGCAATCAGCCCCAGCATTTT. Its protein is CASRTGDGNQPQHF.

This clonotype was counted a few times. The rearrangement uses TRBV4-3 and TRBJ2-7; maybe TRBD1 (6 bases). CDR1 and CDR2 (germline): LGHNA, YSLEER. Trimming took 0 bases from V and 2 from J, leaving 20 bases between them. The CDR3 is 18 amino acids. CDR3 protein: CASSQDLMGRDIAYEQYV. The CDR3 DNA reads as TGCGCCAGCAGCCAAGATTTGATGGGTCGGGACATAGCCTACGAGCAGTACGTC.

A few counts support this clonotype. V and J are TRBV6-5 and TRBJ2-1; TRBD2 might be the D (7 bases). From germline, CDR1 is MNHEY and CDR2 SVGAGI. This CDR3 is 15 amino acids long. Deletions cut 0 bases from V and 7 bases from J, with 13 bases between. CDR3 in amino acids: CASSYSKGGVNEQFF. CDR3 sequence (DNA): TGTGCCAGCAGTTACTCGAAGGGGGGGGTAAATGAGCAGTTCTTC.

The chain's CDR3 is CASSHRGGTFGNQPQHF. For the CDR3, the DNA is TGCGCCAGCAGCCATCGAGGAGGGACTTTCGGCAATCAGCCCCAGCATTTT. The V and J genes are TRBV4-1 and TRBJ1-5; D might be TRBD1 (5 bases). V was pared by 3 bases and J by 2 bases, with 17 bases between. Germline CDR1 reads MGHRA; CDR2 reads YSYEKL. CDR3 length: 17 amino acids.

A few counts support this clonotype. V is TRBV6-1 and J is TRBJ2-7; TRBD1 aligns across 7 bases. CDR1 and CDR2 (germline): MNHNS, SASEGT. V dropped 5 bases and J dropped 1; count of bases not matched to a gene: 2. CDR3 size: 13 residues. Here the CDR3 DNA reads TGTGCCAGCAGTACACAGGGGTCCTACGAGCAGTACTTC. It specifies CASSTQGSYEQYF.

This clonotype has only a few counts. The CDR3 loop is CAISESIGRNTGELFF. CDR3 in DNA: TGTGCCATCAGTGAGTCGATCGGGAGAAACACCGGGGAGCTGTTTTTT. The rearrangement uses TRBV10-3 and TRBJ2-2; the D gene is possibly TRBD2 (6 bases). V lost 0 bases and J lost 2, with 10 bases in between. Germline CDR1 is ENHRY and CDR2 is SYGVKD. The CDR3 totals 16 residues.

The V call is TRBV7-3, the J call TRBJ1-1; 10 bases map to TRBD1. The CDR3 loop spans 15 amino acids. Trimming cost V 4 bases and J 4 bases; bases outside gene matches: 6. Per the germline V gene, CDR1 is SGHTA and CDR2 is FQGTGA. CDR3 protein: CASSSTGGAGTEAFF. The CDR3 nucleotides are TGTGCCAGCAGCTCGACAGGGGGCGCGGGCACTGAAGCTTTCTTT. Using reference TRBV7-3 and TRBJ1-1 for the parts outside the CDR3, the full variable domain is GAGVSQTPSNKVTEKGKYVELRCDPISGHTALYWYRQSLGQGPEFLIYFQGTGAADDSGLPNDRFFAVRPEGSVSTLKIQRTERGDSAVYLCASSSTGGAGTEAFFGQGTRLTVV.